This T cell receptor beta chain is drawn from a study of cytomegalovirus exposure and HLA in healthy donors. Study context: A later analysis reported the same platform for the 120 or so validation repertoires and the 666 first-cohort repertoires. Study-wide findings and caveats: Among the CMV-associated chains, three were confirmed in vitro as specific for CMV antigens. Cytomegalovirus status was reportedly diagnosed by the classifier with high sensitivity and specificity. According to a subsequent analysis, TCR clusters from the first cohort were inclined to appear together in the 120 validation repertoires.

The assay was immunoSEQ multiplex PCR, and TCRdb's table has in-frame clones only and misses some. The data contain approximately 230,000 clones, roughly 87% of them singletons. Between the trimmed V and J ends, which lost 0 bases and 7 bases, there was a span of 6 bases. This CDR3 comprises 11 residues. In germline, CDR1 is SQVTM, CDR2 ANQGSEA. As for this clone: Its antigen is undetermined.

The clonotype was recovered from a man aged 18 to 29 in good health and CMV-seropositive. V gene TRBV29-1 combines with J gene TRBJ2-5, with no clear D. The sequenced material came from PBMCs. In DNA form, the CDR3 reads TGCAGCGTTGAAGAAGTCAGGACCCAGTACTTC. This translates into CSVEEVRTQYF.